This TCR beta chain is from a study of EBV T-cell therapy then PD-1 blockade in nasopharyngeal carcinoma. Regarding treatment: AdE1-LMPpoly-expanded autologous EBV-specific T-cell therapy followed by anti-PD-1 nivolumab. V lost 4 bases, J lost 2 bases, and 11 bases lay in between. This CDR3 has 14 residues. Germline CDR1 is MGHRA and CDR2 is YSYEKL. Here immunoSEQ multiplex PCR was the method, and the copy in TCRdb shows in-frame clones only, minus some. The sample carries tens of thousands of clones, approximately 80% recorded once. On this clone: Its antigen remains unidentified.

This receptor was obtained from a man aged 35 to 55 with nasopharyngeal carcinoma. This chain links TRBV4-1 with TRBJ1-1, with D possibly TRBD1 on 5 matching bases. The input for sequencing was CD8+ T cells from blood, taken at day -245 from a patient whose treatment included autologous EBV-specific T cells and nivolumab. The chain's CDR3 is CASSLGPLNTEAFF. Written as DNA, the CDR3 is TGCGCCAGCAGCCTGGGACCTCTTAACACTGAAGCTTTCTTT.